The next 32 T cell receptor beta chains were all read from a single sample in a study of T cell changes during pregnancy in multiple sclerosis. Sequenced by immunoSEQ multiplex PCR; TCRdb stores in-frame clones only, minus some. The sample lists 90,000 to 120,000 clones, 92% occurring once. The sample in question was peripheral blood, obtained in the third trimester of pregnancy. These receptors were taken from a female donor in good health, enrolled as a control in a pregnancy study.

The genes are TRBV4-1 and TRBJ1-3; TRBD1 is a possible D gene (5 bases). This CDR3 contains 15 residues. Trimming took 3 bases from V and 5 from J, leaving 14 bases between them. CDR1 is MGHRA and CDR2 is YSYEKL in the germline V gene. The CDR3 DNA reads TGCGCCAGCAGCCATGACAGCAAGGAAAGAAACACCATATATTTT. It encodes CASSHDSKERNTIYF.

In its sample, this clone was seen once. The chain joins TRBV5-6 to TRBJ1-2, with 7 bases identical to TRBD1. Germline CDR1 and CDR2: SGHDT and YYEEEE. The V segment lost 0 bases and the J segment 4 bases; nucleotides outside the gene matches: 6. The CDR3 spans 15 residues. The CDR3 spells CASSLEGGKGYGYTF. Written as DNA, the CDR3 is TGTGCCAGCAGCTTGGAAGGGGGCAAGGGCTATGGCTACACCTTC.

This rearrangement joins TRBV7-6 to TRBJ1-4; unclear D gene. V was shortened by 1 base and J by 0 bases, with 12 bases between the two germline ends. The CDR3 covers 17 residues. Germline CDR1 is SGHVS and CDR2 is FNYEAQ. The CDR3 DNA sequence: TGTGCCAGCAGCTTAGAGCATGCCCCTACAACTAATGAAAAACTGTTTTTT. As protein: CASSLEHAPTTNEKLFF. The full variable domain, its missing parts supplied by reference TRBV7-6 and TRBJ1-4, is GAGVSQSPRYKVTKRGQDVALRCDPISGHVSLYWYRQALGQGPEFLTYFNYEAQQDKSGLPNDRFSAERPEGSISTLTIQRTEQRDSAMYRCASSLEHAPTTNEKLFFGSGTQLSVL.

The DNA for the CDR3 is TGCGCCAGCAGCCAAGGCGGGGGTCGCAGGGAGCCCCAGCATTTT. It is translated as CASSQGGGRREPQHF. This chain joins TRBV4-1 and TRBJ1-5; D might be TRBD1 (5 bases). The CDR3 is 15 residues long. V lost 1 base and J 8 bases, leaving 15 bases between the germline ends. In germline, CDR1 is MGHRA, CDR2 YSYEKL.

The rearrangement joins TRBV6-5 to TRBJ2-3; D ambiguous. The V gene lost 7 bases and the J gene lost 6 bases, with 8 bases spanning the gap. CDR3 length equals 11 residues. The germline gives CDR1 MNHEY, CDR2 SVGAGI. CDR3 amino acids: CASTKFDTQYF. The CDR3 DNA reads as TGTGCCAGCACCAAATTCGATACGCAGTATTTT.

The chain joins TRBV6-1 to TRBJ2-5; D is possibly TRBD2 (6 bases). V lost 4 bases and J 5 bases, leaving 14 bases between the germline ends. Germline CDR1 MNHNS, CDR2 SASEGT. The CDR3 is made up of 14 amino acids. CDR3 loop: CASSARDGRETQYF. In DNA, the CDR3 is TGTGCCAGCAGTGCGCGGGACGGTCGGGAGACCCAGTACTTC.

This clone was found a few times. V and J are TRBV19 and TRBJ1-1; D is unresolved. Trimming stripped 0 bases from V and 2 bases from J, with 16 bases between. The germline V gene encodes CDR1 LNHDA and CDR2 SQIVND (reference sequence). The CDR3 extends over 17 amino acids. The CDR3 DNA is TGTGCCAGTAGTATAGATTTTGGGCAGGCAGAAAACACTGAAGCTTTCTTT. Translation gives CASSIDFGQAENTEAFF.

In its sample, this clone was seen a few times. The chain carries TRBV21-1 and TRBJ1-5; the table's D gene call, TRBD1, was not cross checked with the DNA. TRBV21-1 is recorded as a pseudogene. The CDR3 has 14 residues. In nucleotides, the CDR3 is TGTGCCAGCAGATTGACAGGTAGCAATCAGCCCCAGCATTTT. This translates into CASRLTGSNQPQHF.

The genes are TRBV19 and TRBJ1-1; no reliable D call. V was cut by 8 bases and J by 2 bases, with 15 bases left in between. CDR1 is LNHDA and CDR2 is SQIVND in the germline V gene (reference sequence). This CDR3 spans 14 amino acids. The CDR3 is CASGYRQANTEAFF. Written as DNA, the CDR3 is TGTGCCAGTGGGTATCGGCAGGCCAACACTGAAGCTTTCTTT.

V and J are TRBV5-8 and TRBJ1-2, with a weak D call TRBD1 (6 bases). The ends were cut back, 4 bases at V and 7 bases at J, with 17 bases in the middle. The CDR3 loop spans 14 amino acids. Germline CDR1 is SGHTS and CDR2 is YDEGEE. The CDR3 nucleotides read TGTGCCAGCAGCGGGACGACAGGAGTCGGTGGCTACACCTTC. Its translation: CASSGTTGVGGYTF.

The CDR3 DNA sequence: TGTGCCAGCACCGGCGGGGACTCCTACGAGCAGTACTTC. The encoded protein is CASTGGDSYEQYF. The chain recombines TRBV9 with TRBJ2-7, with D perhaps TRBD2 (6 bases). The length of the CDR3 is 13 residues. Germline V gene data show CDR1 as SGDLS and CDR2 as YYNGEE. V lost 6 bases and J lost 0, with 10 bases in between.

V is TRBV9 and J is TRBJ2-5; D is undetermined. Germline CDR1 SGDLS, CDR2 YYNGEE. This CDR3 comprises 15 residues. The V gene lost 2 bases and the J gene lost 5 bases, with 16 bases spanning the gap. The CDR3 DNA follows: TGTGCCAGCAGCGTGGCCCCGGCGGATAAGGAGACCCAGTACTTC. It is translated as CASSVAPADKETQYF.

The chain couples TRBV30 to TRBJ1-2; D not certain. V lost 0 bases to trimming and J lost 5 bases, with 7 bases between them. The CDR3 totals 12 residues. CDR1 and CDR2 from the germline V gene are GTSNPN and SVGIG (reference sequence). As DNA, the CDR3 is TGTGCCTGGAGTGTACACAGATATGGCTACACCTTC. It is translated as CAWSVHRYGYTF.

The chain is built from TRBV2 and TRBJ2-7; the match to TRBD1 covers 10 bases. The germline gives CDR1 SNHLY, CDR2 FYNNEI. The CDR3 totals 17 residues. Trimming cost V 10 bases and J 4 bases; bases outside gene matches: 19. DNA of the CDR3: TGTGCCACCCACGCGGTAGATCCGGGACAGGGGACATACGAGCAGTACTTC. Translated: CATHAVDPGQGTYEQYF.

This clone was picked up one time. This chain joins TRBV19 and TRBJ1-1; the match to TRBD1 covers 7 bases. V gave up 4 bases and J gave up 7 bases; unmatched junction bases: 12. There are 15 residues in the CDR3. Per the germline V gene, CDR1 is LNHDA and CDR2 is SQIVND (reference sequence). The CDR3: CASSRDRYLAREAFF. In nucleotides, the CDR3 is TGTGCCAGTAGTAGGGACAGATACTTAGCCCGTGAAGCTTTCTTT.

The chain uses TRBV5-1 and TRBJ2-1; 9 nucleotides line up with TRBD2. Germline CDR1 SGHRS, CDR2 YFSETQ. J was trimmed by 9 bases and V by 3 bases; bases with no gene match: 10. CDR3 length equals 15 residues. DNA of the CDR3: TGCGCCAGCAGCTGGGGCGGGGGGGAATCGGCTGAGCAGTTCTTC. Translated, it gives CASSWGGGESAEQFF.

This sequence joins TRBV18 and TRBJ1-2, with 8 bases identical to TRBD1. This CDR3 contains 17 residues. Trimming took 3 bases from V and 4 from J; bases not matched to a gene: 13. CDR1 is KGHSH, CDR2 LQKENI, per germline. The CDR3 coding sequence is TGTGCCAGCTCACCCGGACAGGGAACGTCGGGGCTCTATGGCTACACCTTC. Its translation: CASSPGQGTSGLYGYTF.

This chain joins TRBV5-5 and TRBJ1-2; 9 nucleotides align to TRBD1. Germline CDR1 SGHKS, CDR2 YYEKEE (reference sequence). This CDR3 contains 15 residues. Unmatched junction bases numbered 12, after V lost 6 bases and J lost 6 bases. CDR3 sequence reads: CASTLRTGTGNGYTF. The DNA of the CDR3 is TGTGCCAGCACCCTCCGCACCGGGACAGGGAATGGCTACACCTTC.

This clone appeared once. The V gene is TRBV27, the J gene TRBJ1-6, with D unclear. CDR3 length equals 15 residues. Germline CDR1 reads MNHEY; CDR2 reads SMNVEV (reference sequence). V was pared by 4 bases and J by 4 bases, with 11 bases between. For the CDR3, the DNA is TGTGCCAGCAGTTCCTGGAGCCCATATAATTCACCCCTCCACTTT. Protein sequence: CASSSWSPYNSPLHF.

This sequence joins TRBV13 and TRBJ2-7, with 8 positions matching TRBD1. CDR1 PRHDT and CDR2 FYEKMQ come from the germline V gene (reference sequence). V gave up 3 bases and J gave up 3 bases; unmatched junction bases: 1. The CDR3 extends over 13 amino acids. The CDR3 sequence: CASSFGTGYEQYF. CDR3 DNA sequence: TGTGCCAGCAGCTTCGGGACAGGCTACGAGCAGTACTTC.

The rearrangement joins TRBV5-4 to TRBJ2-5; perhaps TRBD1 as D (6 bases). The CDR3 runs 14 residues. CDR1 is SGHNT, CDR2 YYREEE, per germline (reference sequence). V gave up 4 bases and J gave up 1 base, with 11 bases separating them. CDR3 DNA sequence: TGTGCCAGCAGCCTACGGACAGTCCAAGAGACCCAGTACTTC. Encoded protein: CASSLRTVQETQYF.

The genes are TRBV7-2 and TRBJ1-5; possible D gene TRBD1, 6 bases. This CDR3 comprises 16 residues. CDR1 SGHTA and CDR2 FQGNSA come from the germline V gene. The V end lost 1 base, the J end lost 7 bases, and 17 bases lay between the germline ends. CDR3 DNA sequence: TGTGCCAGCAGCTTAGAACCCTACAGGGACGGCCAGCCCCAGCATTTT. Its translation is CASSLEPYRDGQPQHF.

This clone appeared a single time. The rearrangement links TRBV11-2 to TRBJ1-2, with 11 positions matching TRBD1. Germline lookup yields CDR1 SGHAT and CDR2 FQNNGV. This CDR3 spans 15 amino acids. Trimming removed 0 bases from V and 7 bases from J; junction bases left unmatched: 4. In DNA form, the CDR3 reads TGTGCCAGCAGCTTAGATCGAGGACAGGGGGCTGGCTACACCTTC. Its protein product is CASSLDRGQGAGYTF.

Here the CDR3 reads CASSPEQGAYGEQYF. CDR3 nucleotide sequence: TGTGCCAGCAGTCCGGAGCAGGGGGCTTATGGCGAGCAGTACTTC. This rearrangement joins TRBV27 to TRBJ2-7; 8 bases agree with TRBD1. CDR1 is MNHEY and CDR2 is SMNVEV in the germline V gene (reference sequence). There are 15 residues in the CDR3. The junction had 12 bases not matched to a gene; V was cut back by 5 bases and J by 6 bases.

V usage is TRBV30 and J usage is TRBJ1-2; D unresolved. Germline loops: CDR1 GTSNPN, CDR2 SVGIG (reference sequence). There are 13 residues in the CDR3. The ends were cut back, 6 bases at V and 0 bases at J, with 11 bases in the middle. The CDR3 here is CACQVVANYGYTF. The CDR3 bases are TGTGCCTGTCAGGTAGTGGCTAACTATGGCTACACCTTC. Complete variable domain (other parts from reference TRBV30 and TRBJ1-2): SQTIHQWPATLVQPVGSPLSLECTVEGTSNPNLYWYRQAAGRGLQLLFYSVGIGQISSEVPQNLSASRPQDRQFILSSKKLLLSDSGFYLCACQVVANYGYTFGSGTRLTVV.

The chain couples TRBV15 to TRBJ1-4, with 7 bases fitting TRBD1. Germline CDR1 is LNHNV and CDR2 is YYDKDF (reference sequence). The CDR3 length is 17 residues. The V and J ends lost 3 bases and 5 bases, in that order; junction bases with no gene match: 12. The CDR3 DNA reads TGTGCCACCAGCAGTCATTATACAGGGGTAGCGAATGAAAAACTGTTTTTT. Its protein is CATSSHYTGVANEKLFF.

This chain links TRBV6-6 with TRBJ2-7; 7 bases line up with TRBD2. Germline V gene sequence: CDR1 MNHNY, CDR2 SVGAGI (reference sequence). V trimming: 6 bases; J trimming: 0 bases; junction bases outside the gene matches: 5. CDR3 length: 14 residues. CDR3 DNA: TGTGCCAGCAGGGGGGGGATAAGCTCCTACGAGCAGTACTTC. Its protein product is CASRGGISSYEQYF.

This chain links TRBV11-3 with TRBJ2-5; the D gene is possibly TRBD2 (5 bases). The V gene lost 4 bases and the J gene lost 6 bases, with 15 bases spanning the gap. Germline V CDR1 and CDR2: SGHNT, YENEEA. The CDR3 covers 14 residues. In nucleotides, the CDR3 is TGTGCCAGCAGCTCTCCCTATGAGGGAAAGACCCAGTACTTC. This codes for CASSSPYEGKTQYF.

The rearrangement links TRBV11-2 to TRBJ1-5; D might be TRBD1 (6 bases). Germline V gives CDR1 SGHAT, CDR2 FQNNGV. The V end lost 0 bases, the J end lost 2 bases, and 14 bases lay between the germline ends. This CDR3 spans 17 amino acids. The CDR3: CASSLDWTVSGNQPQHF. Here the CDR3 DNA reads TGTGCCAGCAGCTTAGATTGGACAGTTTCAGGCAATCAGCCCCAGCATTTT. Based on the CDR3 plus reference TRBV11-2 and TRBJ1-5, the full variable domain is EAGVAQSPRYKIIEKRQSVAFWCNPISGHATLYWYQQILGQGPKLLIQFQNNGVVDDSQLPKDRFSAERLKGVDSTLKIQPAKLEDSAVYLCASSLDWTVSGNQPQHFGDGTRLSIL.

This chain connects TRBV6-5 to TRBJ1-1; possibly TRBD1 for D (6 bases). The CDR3 runs 14 residues. V was cut by 7 bases and J by 7 bases, with 19 bases left in between. Germline loops: CDR1 MNHEY, CDR2 SVGAGI. The CDR3 is CASNSDRRISEAFF. CDR3 DNA: TGTGCCAGCAACTCTGACAGGCGAATAAGTGAAGCTTTCTTT.

For this clone: Other DNA sequences from this sample encode an identical CDR3 as well. V is TRBV4-3 and J is TRBJ1-2; the D gene is possibly TRBD1 (6 bases). This CDR3 is built from 16 residues. Trimming removed 0 bases from V and 2 bases from J, with 13 bases in between. CDR1 and CDR2 (germline): LGHNA, YSLEER. In DNA, the CDR3 is TGCGCCAGCAGCCAAGAAGGGGCGGGGGCGAACTATGGCTACACCTTC. Amino acids: CASSQEGAGANYGYTF.

The sample holds one count of this clone. This chain connects TRBV6-4 to TRBJ2-3, with 8 bases aligning to TRBD2. The ends lost 2 bases at V and 2 bases at J; junction bases unmatched: 9. The germline gives CDR1 MRHNA, CDR2 SNTAGT. This CDR3 spans 17 amino acids. The CDR3 region has the DNA TGTGCCAGCAGTGACGGGCCAGCGGGGGCCCTCACAGATACGCAGTATTTT. As protein: CASSDGPAGALTDTQYF.